This T cell receptor (beta chain) was identified during a study of blood T cell repertoires in COVID-19. Study background: Nucleic acid was either cDNA or gDNA, and it came from T cells, B-cell-depleted T cells, or PBMCs.

Authors' processing steps: Reference gene primer amplification in the assay estimated nucleated cell counts. Repertoires were generated with immunoSEQ multiplex PCR, while TCRdb's copy carries only in-frame clones and drops some. Clonal size and the V and J genes are those of that table, whereas D and trimming came from the DNA. The sample holds approximately 200,000 clones; 70% to 90% are singletons and the top ten take around 1.5%. The CDR3 is made up of 13 amino acids. Germline CDR1 reads SGDLS; CDR2 reads YYNGEE. V lost 3 bases and J 4 bases, leaving 7 bases between the germline ends. Sequencing was done on a sample of peripheral blood. This clonotype was obtained from a man aged 18 to 30 with active or convalescent COVID-19. The gene calls are TRBV9 and TRBJ2-2; D unresolved. This CDR3 is CASSAEITGELFF. In nucleotides, the CDR3 is TGTGCCAGCAGCGCTGAGATCACCGGGGAGCTGTTTTTT.